This entry features one T cell receptor beta chain sequence. Its antigen is as yet unknown. Germline and junction disagree at one end, which may indicate a read error. Here immunoSEQ multiplex PCR was the method, and the copy in TCRdb shows in-frame clones only, minus some. The data show tens of thousands of clones, 90% to 95% seen once. These data belong to a study of graft-versus-host responses after intestinal transplantation. As for the study in general: Tacrolimus plus steroids were given to all recipients for two to three years, preceded by anti-thymocyte globulin induction. Study results and limitations: Within allografts, high graft-versus-host to host-versus-graft clonal ratios were seen among patients with graft-donor T cell macrochimerism. GvH clones were found in recipient marrow; some appeared first in ileum or blood.

In germline, CDR1 is SGDLS, CDR2 YYNGEE. The CDR3 is 14 residues long. The sample was unstimulated CD4+ T cells sorted from spleen or lymph node cells, taken before intestinal transplant. The origin of this receptor is a human donor who received an intestinal transplant. The rearrangement joins TRBV9 to TRBJ1-2, with D possibly matching TRBD1 (6 bases). CDR3 residues: CASSVVGANSGCTF. The CDR3 DNA reads as TGTGCCAGCAGCGTTGTGGGGGCAAACAGTGGCTGCACCTTC.